The 3 T cell receptor beta chains reported below all come from one sample, sequenced in a study of blood T cell repertoires in COVID-19. Clones were sequenced by immunoSEQ multiplex PCR, and TCRdb holds only the in-frame ones, with some missing. Of around 430,000 clones listed, about 87% are singletons. The sample consisted of peripheral blood. These receptors were taken from a woman between 45 and 60 years old with COVID-19, enrolled during active disease.

This chain connects TRBV7-6 to TRBJ1-6; D unclear. Germline V gene data show CDR1 as SGHVS and CDR2 as FNYEAQ. The germline V and J ends were trimmed by 1 base and 4 bases, with 17 bases remaining between them. There are 18 residues in the CDR3. The CDR3 loop reads CASSLEASAGSYNSPLHF. CDR3 DNA sequence: TGTGCCAGCAGCTTAGAGGCGTCCGCGGGAAGTTATAATTCACCCCTCCACTTT.

V is TRBV30 and J is TRBJ1-5; possibly TRBD1 for D (5 bases). The germline V and J ends were trimmed by 2 bases and 5 bases, with 10 bases remaining between them. The CDR3 has 13 amino acids. CDR1 is GTSNPN and CDR2 is SVGIG in the germline V gene (reference sequence). Written as DNA, the CDR3 is TGTGCCTGGAGTCGGGGGTCTTATCAGCCCCAGCATTTT. This encodes CAWSRGSYQPQHF.

V gene TRBV6-6 combines with J gene TRBJ2-7; D is unclear. This CDR3 has 12 residues. Germline CDR1 reads MNHNY; CDR2 reads SVGAGI (reference sequence). With 0 bases removed from V and 5 bases from J, the gap between germline ends came to 5 bases. As DNA, the CDR3 is TGTGCCAGCAGTTACTCGACTCACGAGCAGTACTTC. It codes for CASSYSTHEQYF.